The 11 T cell receptor beta chains reported below all come from one sample, sequenced in a study of CD4 T cells in relation to SARS-CoV-2 and coronaviruses. The unexposed donors gave CD4+ T cells in about 2011-2018, prior to COVID-19. After about 10 days of culture, CD4+ T cells were isolated. Clones were sequenced by immunoSEQ multiplex PCR, and TCRdb holds only the in-frame ones, with some missing. This table has about 17,000 clones, 82% appearing once. These receptors' targets are unknown. The sample was CD4+ T cells from PBMCs, cultured in vitro. The origin of the receptors is a human donor in good health.

The chain carries TRBV6-5 and TRBJ1-4, with D perhaps TRBD1 (6 bases). CDR3 length equals 14 residues. The V end was cut by 3 bases, the J end by 8 bases, with 13 bases between. The germline CDR1 and CDR2 sequences are MNHEY and SVGAGI. CDR3 in amino acids: CASSYGGGTEKLFF. The CDR3 nucleotides read TGTGCCAGCAGTTATGGCGGGGGCACGGAAAAACTGTTTTTT.

The gene calls are TRBV2 and TRBJ1-5, with TRBD1 as a possible D gene (6 bases). Trimming shortened V by 4 bases and J by 7 bases, and 11 bases separated the two germline ends. This CDR3 has 13 amino acids. The germline V gene encodes CDR1 SNHLY and CDR2 FYNNEI. CDR3 in DNA: TGTGCCAGCAGTGGAGGGGGTGACCAGCCCCAGCATTTT. Translating it yields CASSGGGDQPQHF.

The chain links TRBV6-1 to TRBJ1-6; D unresolved. CDR3 size: 14 residues. The V end was cut by 3 bases, the J end by 10 bases, with 13 bases between. Germline lookup yields CDR1 MNHNS and CDR2 SASEGT. The CDR3 DNA follows: TGTGCCAGCAGTGAGAAATGGTCCGTCTCACCCCTCCACTTT. Protein sequence: CASSEKWSVSPLHF.

The chain joins TRBV2 to TRBJ2-3, with a tentative D call TRBD2 (7 bases). With 7 bases removed from V and 6 bases from J, the gap between germline ends came to 17 bases. Germline V lookup: CDR1 SNHLY, CDR2 FYNNEI. The CDR3 sequence is 14 residues long. Here the CDR3 reads CASKEGGGRDTQYF. The CDR3 DNA is TGTGCCAGCAAGGAGGGGGGGGGTCGGGATACGCAGTATTTT.

The chain links TRBV18 to TRBJ2-6, with a weak D call TRBD1 (6 bases). Germline loops: CDR1 KGHSH, CDR2 LQKENI. This CDR3 is built from 15 residues. Between the trimmed V and J ends, which lost 4 bases and 2 bases, there was a span of 9 bases. As DNA, the CDR3 is TGTGCCAGCTCACTACAGGGAACTGGGGCCAACGTCCTGACTTTC. Translating it yields CASSLQGTGANVLTF.

The chain links TRBV10-1 to TRBJ1-5; no definite D call. Trimming shortened V by 2 bases and J by 5 bases, and 4 bases separated the two germline ends. The CDR3 length is 12 residues. Germline CDR1 is WNHNN and CDR2 is SYGVQD (reference sequence). In DNA, the CDR3 is TGCGCCAGCAGTGAGGGCGATCAGCCCCAGCATTTT. Protein product: CASSEGDQPQHF.

The rearrangement joins TRBV6-1 to TRBJ1-2, with D hard to call. Germline CDR1 reads MNHNS; CDR2 reads SASEGT. The CDR3 runs 15 residues. V was clipped by 2 bases and J by 8 bases, with 18 bases between them. CDR3 loop: CASSEPRGRREGYTF. Written as DNA, the CDR3 is TGTGCCAGCAGTGAACCTCGAGGCAGGAGGGAGGGCTACACCTTC.

V gene TRBV5-3 combines with J gene TRBJ2-5, with 10 bases fitting TRBD1. TRBV5-3 is sorted into the ORF group, with uncertain function. V shed 3 bases and J 1 base; nucleotides not matched to a gene: 9. The CDR3 length is 17 residues. The CDR3 sequence is CARSSQTGGAGQETQYF. The CDR3, as DNA: TGTGCCAGAAGCTCACAGACAGGGGGCGCGGGCCAAGAGACCCAGTACTTC.

As to this clone: The junction does not match germline at one end; this may be a read error. The chain joins TRBV10-3 to TRBJ2-3; D may be TRBD2 (5 bases). Per germline, CDR1 ENHRY and CDR2 SYGVKD. The CDR3 length is 14 residues. The CDR3 region is CAISGTLGTDTQYF. CDR3 nucleotide sequence: TGTGCCATCAGTGGGACTCTGGGCACCGATACGCAGTATTTT.

This clone was counted only a few times. The V gene is TRBV6-5, the J gene TRBJ1-2; no definite D call. The V and J ends lost 6 bases and 10 bases respectively, with 18 bases between them. Germline V CDR1 and CDR2: MNHEY, SVGAGI. This CDR3 has 13 residues. CDR3 residues: CASRVPNGGDYTF. The CDR3 DNA is TGTGCCAGCAGGGTACCCAACGGAGGAGACTACACCTTC.

The chain couples TRBV6-2 or TRBV6-3 to TRBJ2-3; 9 bases align to TRBD1. Germline CDR1 MNHEY, CDR2 SVGEGT. V gave up 7 bases and J gave up 3 bases; unmatched junction bases: 11. The CDR3 consists of 16 residues. The CDR3 loop reads CASTPPQGAQTDTQYF. DNA for the CDR3: TGTGCCAGCACCCCCCCACAGGGGGCGCAGACAGATACGCAGTATTTT.